Below, 12 T cell receptor beta chains from the same sample are listed, as sequenced in a study of T cells after yellow fever vaccination. TCRdb used MiXCR to reprocess the 5' RACE reads, holding one entry per CDR3 protein. The table has 400,000 or so distinct CDR3 sequences, about 6.2% seen once. Sequencing used PBMCs, obtained 5 days after the yellow fever booster vaccination. Source of these receptors: a man between 25 and 39 years old who received the YFV17D yellow fever vaccine.

The table lists this clonotype with a few counts. The chain carries TRBV20-1 and TRBJ2-2; D gene unclear. Trimming cost V 2 bases and J 0 bases, with 4 bases left between them. Germline V CDR1 and CDR2: DFQATT, SNEGSKA (reference sequence). The CDR3 length is 13 residues. Here the CDR3 reads CSARLPNTGELFF. CDR3 in DNA: TGCAGTGCTAGACTACCGAACACCGGGGAGCTGTTTTTT.

This clonotype was recorded many times. The chain uses TRBV5-1 and TRBJ2-1; 10 nucleotides agree with TRBD2. The CDR3 has 19 amino acids. The junction had 9 bases not matched to a gene; V was cut back by 0 bases and J by 0 bases. The germline gives CDR1 SGHRS, CDR2 YFSETQ. The CDR3 region has the DNA TGCGCCAGCAGCTTGGCTGGGACTAGCGTTTTCCGCTCCTACAATGAGCAGTTCTTC. As protein: CASSLAGTSVFRSYNEQFF.

This rearrangement joins TRBV5-3 to TRBJ1-5; no definite D call. TRBV5-3 belongs to the ORF category, with a function that is uncertain. V was trimmed by 0 bases and J by 3 bases, leaving 25 bases between them. The CDR3 totals 20 residues. CDR3 sequence (DNA): TGTGCCAGAAGCTTGGTAGGAGAACCTGTAAATCGGGATACCAATCAGCCCCAGCATTTT. Translated, it gives CARSLVGEPVNRDTNQPQHF.

This chain joins TRBV20-1 and TRBJ2-3, with a weak D call TRBD2 (5 bases). CDR1 and CDR2 from the germline V gene are DFQATT and SNEGSKA (reference sequence). The length of the CDR3 is 16 residues. V lost 6 bases and J lost 0, with 19 bases in between. The CDR3 protein is CSAATPRGYSTDTQYF. DNA of the CDR3: TGCAGTGCCGCCACTCCTCGAGGGTATAGCACAGATACGCAGTATTTT.

This sequence joins TRBV20-1 and TRBJ2-2; 9 positions agree with TRBD2. This CDR3 comprises 15 residues. Germline values: CDR1 DFQATT, CDR2 SNEGSKA (reference sequence). The J segment lost 2 bases and the V segment lost 2 bases, leaving 3 bases of the junction unmatched. Here the CDR3 reads CSARRLAVNTGELFF. The CDR3 region has the DNA TGCAGTGCTAGAAGACTAGCGGTTAACACCGGGGAGCTGTTTTTT.

This chain joins TRBV5-1 and TRBJ2-3; 11 bases agree with TRBD2. The CDR3 sequence is 16 residues long. Germline V gene data show CDR1 as SGHRS and CDR2 as YFSETQ. Germline trimming cut 4 bases from V and 1 base from J; bases unmatched to any gene: 5. CDR3 nucleotide sequence: TGCGCCAGCAGCACAGGTAGCGGGAGGGGCACAGATACGCAGTATTTT. Translated, it gives CASSTGSGRGTDTQYF.

This sequence joins TRBV9 and TRBJ1-1, with D hard to call. The ends were cut back, 4 bases at V and 0 bases at J, with 19 bases in the middle. The V gene's germline CDR1 is SGDLS and CDR2 YYNGEE. This CDR3 is 17 amino acids long. The DNA of the CDR3 is TGTGCCAGCAGCATTGCAAGCGGACCTGTCATGAACACTGAAGCTTTCTTT. Encoded protein: CASSIASGPVMNTEAFF.

This clonotype came up a few times. V and J are TRBV7-3 and TRBJ2-1, with 8 bases that match TRBD2. In germline, CDR1 is SGHTA, CDR2 FQGTGA. This CDR3 spans 16 amino acids. Unmatched junction bases numbered 10, after V lost 1 base and J lost 8 bases. The chain's CDR3 is CASSLKGSGVVDEQFF. The CDR3 nucleotides are TGTGCCAGCAGCTTAAAAGGTAGCGGGGTGGTGGATGAGCAGTTCTTC.

This clonotype was counted many times. The chain has TRBV10-3 and TRBJ2-1, with no clear D. The V gene lost 10 bases and the J gene lost 2 bases, with 12 bases spanning the gap. The CDR3 runs to 13 residues. The germline CDR1 and CDR2 sequences are ENHRY and SYGVKD. The CDR3 sequence: CATSRATYNEQFF. The CDR3 DNA follows: TGTGCCACTTCCCGGGCGACCTACAATGAGCAGTTCTTC.

The V call is TRBV20-1, the J call TRBJ2-7, with 8 bases aligning to TRBD2. Germline lookup yields CDR1 DFQATT and CDR2 SNEGSKA (reference sequence). The CDR3 extends over 15 amino acids. V shed 0 bases and J 1 base; nucleotides not matched to a gene: 5. The CDR3 reads CSARDLLAGSYEQYF. Here the CDR3 DNA reads TGCAGTGCTAGAGATCTCCTAGCGGGTTCCTACGAGCAGTACTTC.

This clonotype was seen more than once but under ten times. J is TRBJ2-2 and V is TRBV4-3, with 8 positions matching TRBD2. V shed 0 bases and J 4 bases; nucleotides not matched to a gene: 4. CDR1 is LGHNA and CDR2 is YSLEER in the germline V gene. The CDR3 consists of 16 residues. The CDR3 protein is CASSQENAGGTGELFF. In nucleotides, the CDR3 is TGCGCCAGCAGCCAAGAAAATGCGGGGGGCACCGGGGAGCTGTTTTTT.

This clonotype was observed many times. V usage is TRBV7-9 and J usage is TRBJ2-7; no clear D. Germline V gene sequence: CDR1 SEHNR, CDR2 FQNEAQ (reference sequence). V lost 1 base, J lost 3 bases, and 4 bases lay in between. The CDR3 is 12 amino acids. This chain's CDR3 is CASSLEFYEQYF. CDR3 sequence (DNA): TGTGCCAGCAGCTTAGAGTTCTACGAGCAGTACTTC.